The TCR beta chain under discussion was sequenced for a study of T cell repertoires in cytomegalovirus infection. CDR3 length: 15 amino acids. V lost 3 bases, J lost 4 bases, and 15 bases lay in between. Looked up from germline, CDR1 is SEHNR and CDR2 is FQNEAQ (reference sequence). This clonotype was counted ten times or more. TCRdb re-derived calls from the reads in MiXCR, one entry per CDR3 protein. Of over 90,000 distinct CDR3 sequences in the sample, 16% were seen once. The sample taken for sequencing was PBMCs. The chain is built from TRBV7-9 and TRBJ1-1; D is possibly TRBD1 (6 bases). This sequence originates from a human donor in good health (CMV status not recorded). Some clones in this sample may be carry-over from other donors' samples. CDR3 residues: CASSLRGAGLTEAFF. CDR3 DNA: TGTGCCAGCAGCTTGAGGGGGGCGGGCCTCACTGAAGCTTTCTTT.